This is a list of T cell receptor beta chains from one sample in a study of breast tumors, draining lymph nodes, adjacent tissues. A single record per CDR3 protein comes from TCRdb applying MiXCR to the multiplex PCR reads. Among tens of thousands of distinct CDR3 sequences listed, less than 65% were seen once. Sequences were obtained from breast tumor tissue. These receptors originate from a female donor with breast cancer. Some clones in this sample may be carry-over from other donors' samples. CDR3s include the opening cysteine and the closing phenylalanine or tryptophan. The D gene is left open where the match is weak. Rows give clone size only sometimes, using once, few, many, or a class for an expanded clone.

J gene	clone size	D gene	V gene	CDR3 protein	CDR3 DNA
TRBJ2-2	once	NA	TRBV7-3	CASSSQGLNTGELFF	TGTGCCAGCAGCTCGCAAGGACTGAACACCGGGGAGCTGTTTTTT
TRBJ1-5	few	TRBD1	TRBV7-8	CATNTGTGGNQPQHF	TGTGCCACCAACACCGGGACAGGGGGCAATCAGCCCCAGCATTTT
TRBJ2-7	once	NA	TRBV6-6	CASRNQGLSYEQYF	TGTGCCAGCAGGAACCAGGGACTTTCCTACGAGCAGTACTTC
TRBJ2-1	NA	NA	TRBV11-2	CASSLVFGSGGSYNEQFF	TGTGCCAGCAGCTTAGTTTTCGGGAGTGGGGGGTCCTACAATGAGCAGTTCTTC
TRBJ2-5	NA	TRBD1	TRBV7-2	CASSLAPVGTGEETQYF	TGTGCCAGCAGCTTAGCACCTGTTGGGACAGGGGAAGAGACCCAGTACTTC
TRBJ1-5	NA	NA	TRBV6-4	CASSDSRAAQLWPQHF	TGTGCCAGCAGTGACTCGAGGGCAGCTCAATTGTGGCCCCAGCATTTT
TRBJ2-3	NA	NA	TRBV9	CASSVASLTDTQYF	TGTGCCAGCAGCGTAGCTAGCTTGACAGATACGCAGTATTTT
TRBJ2-5	medium-sized	NA	TRBV18	CASSPRTGQETQYF	TGTGCCAGCTCACCACGAACCGGGCAAGAGACCCAGTACTTC
TRBJ2-2	NA	TRBD2	TRBV20-1	CSAPSFLAGGAGELFF	TGCAGTGCTCCGTCTTTTCTAGCGGGAGGTGCGGGGGAGCTGTTTTTT
TRBJ1-2	once	NA	TRBV7-2	CASSSWGGSYGYTF	TGTGCCAGCAGCTCATGGGGGGGCTCCTATGGCTACACCTTC
TRBJ2-6	many	NA	TRBV12-3/TRBV12-4	CASTLQGSGANVLTF	TGTGCCAGCACCCTACAGGGATCTGGGGCCAACGTCCTGACTTTC
TRBJ1-1	many	NA	TRBV7-9	CASSLTGSSTEAFF	TGTGCCAGCAGCTTAACAGGGTCGAGCACTGAAGCTTTCTTT
TRBJ1-2	NA	NA	TRBV7-3	CASSLLPGEGYTF	TGTGCCAGCAGCTTATTACCGGGGGAGGGCTACACCTTC
TRBJ2-7	medium-sized	NA	TRBV7-2	CASSLAVGGGVDEQYF	TGTGCCAGCAGCTTAGCGGTGGGGGGAGGAGTGGACGAGCAGTACTTC
TRBJ2-7	medium-sized	NA	TRBV4-1	CASSQDLGQSYSYEQYF	TGCGCCAGCAGCCAAGATCTCGGACAGTCCTATTCCTACGAGCAGTACTTC
TRBJ2-1	NA	TRBD2	TRBV20-1	CSAMWTSGSNEQFF	TGCAGTGCTATGTGGACTAGCGGGTCCAATGAGCAGTTCTTC
TRBJ2-4	many	NA	TRBV30	CAWSVQTPIQYF	TGTGCCTGGAGTGTACAGACCCCAATTCAGTACTTC
TRBJ1-6	NA	NA	TRBV5-8	CASNLMWTANSPLHF	TGTGCCAGCAACCTTATGTGGACAGCTAATTCACCCCTCCACTTT